This T cell receptor (beta chain) was identified in a study of blood T cell repertoires in COVID-19. Study details: COVID-19 samples collected from the United States, Italy and Spain covered acute and convalescent phases. PBMCs, B-cell-depleted T cells, or T cells were the source of the cDNA or gDNA that made up the material.

Participants were placed into cohorts based on the clinical history they reported. Authors' data handling: Amplifying reference gene primers gave estimates of nucleated cell counts. The method was immunoSEQ multiplex PCR; TCRdb's version includes in-frame clones alone and lacks a portion of them. From that table come the V and J calls and clone size; the DNA was used to work out D and trimming. The table includes 250,000 to 400,000 clones, about 88% detected once. This clone was seen more than once but under ten times. Per germline, CDR1 MNHNS and CDR2 SASEGT. CDR3 size: 15 residues. V was shortened by 3 bases and J by 0 bases, with 9 bases between the two germline ends.

Sequenced: PBMCs or T cells enriched from blood (not recorded which). The chain couples TRBV6-1 to TRBJ2-1; tentatively, D is TRBD1 (5 bases). This TCR derives from a man between 60 and 70 years old who had recovered from COVID-19. Written as DNA, the CDR3 is TGTGCCAGCAGTGAGGACATGAGCTCCTACAATGAGCAGTTCTTC. Translated, it gives CASSEDMSSYNEQFF.